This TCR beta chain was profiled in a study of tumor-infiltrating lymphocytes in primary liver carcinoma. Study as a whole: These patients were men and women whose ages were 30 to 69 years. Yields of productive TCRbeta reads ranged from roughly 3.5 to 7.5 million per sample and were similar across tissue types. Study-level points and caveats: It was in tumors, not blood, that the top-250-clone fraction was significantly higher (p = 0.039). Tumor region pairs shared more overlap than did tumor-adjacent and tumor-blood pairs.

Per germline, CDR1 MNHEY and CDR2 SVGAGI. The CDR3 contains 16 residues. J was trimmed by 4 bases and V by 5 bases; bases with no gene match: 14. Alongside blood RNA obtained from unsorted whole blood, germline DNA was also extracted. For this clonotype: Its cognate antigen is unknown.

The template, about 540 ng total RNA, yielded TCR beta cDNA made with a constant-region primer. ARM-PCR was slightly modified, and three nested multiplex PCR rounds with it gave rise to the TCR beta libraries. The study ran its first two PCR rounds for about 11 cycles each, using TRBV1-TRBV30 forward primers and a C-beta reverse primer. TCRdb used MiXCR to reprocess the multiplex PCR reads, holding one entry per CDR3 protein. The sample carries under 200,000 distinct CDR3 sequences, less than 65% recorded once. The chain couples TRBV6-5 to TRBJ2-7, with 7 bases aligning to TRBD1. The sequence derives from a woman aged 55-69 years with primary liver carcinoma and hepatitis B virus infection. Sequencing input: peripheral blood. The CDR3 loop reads CASSTTGVRGSYEQYF. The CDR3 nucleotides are TGTGCCAGCAGTACTACAGGGGTCCGCGGCTCATACGAGCAGTACTTC.